This T cell receptor (beta chain) was found in a study of cytomegalovirus exposure and HLA in healthy donors. This clone occurred once. PCR involved 60 Vbeta and 13 Jbeta primers. Generated by immunoSEQ multiplex PCR, the TCRdb table keeps only in-frame clones and is missing some. The sample lists about 140,000 clones, around 90% seen once, with roughly 0.5% in the top ten. There were likely unrecorded immune exposures, though donors were nominally healthy when sampled. Germline values: CDR1 SGHRS, CDR2 YFSETQ. V was trimmed by 4 bases and J by 4 bases, leaving 17 bases between them. CDR3 size: 15 residues.

Sequencing was done on a sample of PBMCs. The chain is built from TRBV5-1 and TRBJ1-2; the D gene is possibly TRBD1 (6 bases). The sequence was collected from a woman aged 40 to 50 in good health and CMV-seronegative. This chain's CDR3 is CASSREPGVSYGYTF. CDR3 coding DNA: TGCGCCAGCAGCCGGGAACCAGGGGTTTCCTATGGCTACACCTTC.